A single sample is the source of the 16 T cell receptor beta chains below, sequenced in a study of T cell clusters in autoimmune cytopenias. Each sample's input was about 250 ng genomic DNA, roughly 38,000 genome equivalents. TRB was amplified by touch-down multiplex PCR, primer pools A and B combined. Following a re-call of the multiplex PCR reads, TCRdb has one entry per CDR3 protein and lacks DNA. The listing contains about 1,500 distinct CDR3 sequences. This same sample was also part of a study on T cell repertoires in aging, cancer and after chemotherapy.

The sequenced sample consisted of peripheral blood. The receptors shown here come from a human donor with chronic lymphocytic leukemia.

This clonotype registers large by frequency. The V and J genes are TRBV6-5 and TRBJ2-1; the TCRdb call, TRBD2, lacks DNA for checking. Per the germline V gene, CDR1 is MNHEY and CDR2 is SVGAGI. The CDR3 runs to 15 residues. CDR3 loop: CASSFGTSPYNEQFF.

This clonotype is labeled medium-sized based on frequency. CDR3 region: CASSKEHGQPQHF. The rearrangement links TRBV27 to TRBJ1-5. This CDR3 region has 13 residues. The V gene's germline CDR1 is MNHEY and CDR2 SMNVEV (reference sequence).

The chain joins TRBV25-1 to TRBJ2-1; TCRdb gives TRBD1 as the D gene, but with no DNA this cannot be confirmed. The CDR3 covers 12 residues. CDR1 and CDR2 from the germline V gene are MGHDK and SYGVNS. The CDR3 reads CASSAGAAPQFF.

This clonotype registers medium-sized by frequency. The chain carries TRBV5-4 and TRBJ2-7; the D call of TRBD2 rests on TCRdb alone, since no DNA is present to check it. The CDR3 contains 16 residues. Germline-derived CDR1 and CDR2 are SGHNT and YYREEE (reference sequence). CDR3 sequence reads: CASSPDGLAGDYEQYF.

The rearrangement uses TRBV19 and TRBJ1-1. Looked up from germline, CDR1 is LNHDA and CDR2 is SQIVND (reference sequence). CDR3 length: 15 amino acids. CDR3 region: CASREGRQGTLEAFF.

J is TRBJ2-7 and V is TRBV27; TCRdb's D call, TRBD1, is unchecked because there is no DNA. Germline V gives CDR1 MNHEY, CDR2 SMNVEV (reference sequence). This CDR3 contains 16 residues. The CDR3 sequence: CASSPPPGQGISEQYF.

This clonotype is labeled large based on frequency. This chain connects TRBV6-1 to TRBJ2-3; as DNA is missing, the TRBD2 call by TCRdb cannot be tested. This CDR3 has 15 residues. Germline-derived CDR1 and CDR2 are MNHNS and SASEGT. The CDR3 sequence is CASSPTSGSGDTQYF.

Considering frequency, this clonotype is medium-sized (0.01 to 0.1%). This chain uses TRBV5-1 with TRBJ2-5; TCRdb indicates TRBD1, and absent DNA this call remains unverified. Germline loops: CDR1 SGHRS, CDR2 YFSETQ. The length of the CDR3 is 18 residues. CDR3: CASSLGQGVRWDQETQYF.

This CDR3 reads CASSLGQGFFEQYF. The genes are TRBV18 and TRBJ2-7; TCRdb reports TRBD1, a call that lacks DNA to check it against. Germline CDR1 is KGHSH and CDR2 is LQKENI. The CDR3 totals 14 residues.

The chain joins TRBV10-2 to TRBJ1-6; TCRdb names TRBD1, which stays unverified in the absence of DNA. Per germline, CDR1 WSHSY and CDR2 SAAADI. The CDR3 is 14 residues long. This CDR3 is CASSEQWETPPLHF.

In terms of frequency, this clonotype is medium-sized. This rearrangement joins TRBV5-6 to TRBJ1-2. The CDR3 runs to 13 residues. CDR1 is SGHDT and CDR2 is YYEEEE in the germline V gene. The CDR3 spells CASSLGSNYGYTF.

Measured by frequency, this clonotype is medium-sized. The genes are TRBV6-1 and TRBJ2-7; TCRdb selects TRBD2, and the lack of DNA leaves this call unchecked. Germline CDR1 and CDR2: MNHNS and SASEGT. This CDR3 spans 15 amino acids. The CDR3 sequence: CASTLGTSRTYEQYF.

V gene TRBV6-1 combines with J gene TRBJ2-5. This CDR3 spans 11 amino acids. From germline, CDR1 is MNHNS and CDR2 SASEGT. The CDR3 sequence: CASYSQETQYF.

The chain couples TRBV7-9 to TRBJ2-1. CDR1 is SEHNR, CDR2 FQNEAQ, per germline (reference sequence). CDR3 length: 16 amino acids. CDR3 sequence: CASSTKVRDSKYEQFF.

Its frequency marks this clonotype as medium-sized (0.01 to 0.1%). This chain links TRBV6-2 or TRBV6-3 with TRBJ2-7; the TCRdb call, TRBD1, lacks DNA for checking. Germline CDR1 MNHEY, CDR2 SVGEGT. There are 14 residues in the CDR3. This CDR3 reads CASGGQGALDEQYF.

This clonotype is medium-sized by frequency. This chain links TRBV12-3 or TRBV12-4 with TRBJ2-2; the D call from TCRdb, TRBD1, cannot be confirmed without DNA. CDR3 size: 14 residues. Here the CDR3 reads CASSWVPNTGELFF.